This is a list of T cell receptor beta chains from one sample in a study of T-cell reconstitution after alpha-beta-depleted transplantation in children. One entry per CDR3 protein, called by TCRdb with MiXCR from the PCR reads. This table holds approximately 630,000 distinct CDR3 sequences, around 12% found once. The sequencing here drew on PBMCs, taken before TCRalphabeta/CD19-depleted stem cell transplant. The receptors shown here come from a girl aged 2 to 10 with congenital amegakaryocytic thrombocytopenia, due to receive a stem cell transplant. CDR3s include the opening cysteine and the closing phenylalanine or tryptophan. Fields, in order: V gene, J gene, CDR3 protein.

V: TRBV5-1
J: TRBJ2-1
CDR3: CASSFSSSSYNEQFF

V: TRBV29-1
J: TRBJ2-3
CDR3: CSSLMDTQYF

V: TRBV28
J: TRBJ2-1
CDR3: CASSLRPQFF

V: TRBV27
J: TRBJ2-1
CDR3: CASSVQPLAGDEQFF

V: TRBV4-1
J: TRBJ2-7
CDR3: CPSSQAFGAGVAYEQYF

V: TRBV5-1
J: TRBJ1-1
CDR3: CASSGAPGAITEAFF

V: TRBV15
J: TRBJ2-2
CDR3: CATSRGLQGYDGELFF

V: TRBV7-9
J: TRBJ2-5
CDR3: CASSLIEETQYF

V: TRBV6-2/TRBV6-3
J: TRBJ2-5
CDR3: CASSYVAKRDETQYF

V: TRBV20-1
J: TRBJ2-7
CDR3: CSASPPIPGLSGEQYF

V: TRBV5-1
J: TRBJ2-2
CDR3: CASSSIGTRNTGELFF

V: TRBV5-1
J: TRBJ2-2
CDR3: CASSLTTYGELFF

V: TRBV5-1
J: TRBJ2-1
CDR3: CASSFSSGTSGFLEQFF

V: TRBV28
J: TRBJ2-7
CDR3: CASTRQGSDEQYF

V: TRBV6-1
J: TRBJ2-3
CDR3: CASSETRSGPSDTQYF

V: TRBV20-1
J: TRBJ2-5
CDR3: CSATRDAKETQYF

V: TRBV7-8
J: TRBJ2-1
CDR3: CASSSVIAGSSYNEQFF

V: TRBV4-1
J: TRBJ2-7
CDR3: CASSQDEGNFYEQYF

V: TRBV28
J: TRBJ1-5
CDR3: CASSLDPAVYSNQPQHF

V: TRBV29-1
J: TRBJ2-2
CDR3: CSVEQETGELFF

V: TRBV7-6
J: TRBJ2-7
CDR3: CASSLAPGGVSYEQYF

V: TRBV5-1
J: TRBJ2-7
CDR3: CASSLGEGIYEQYF

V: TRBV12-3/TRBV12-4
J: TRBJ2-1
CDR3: CASSSPGTSGDEQFF

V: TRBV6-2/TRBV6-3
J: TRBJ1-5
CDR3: CASGEDRRPQHF

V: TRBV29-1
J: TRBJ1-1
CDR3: CSVDYGNTEAFF

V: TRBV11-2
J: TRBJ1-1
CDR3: CASSSRTGLGDTEAFF

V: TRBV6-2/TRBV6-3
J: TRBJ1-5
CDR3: CASKRGGGNQPQHF

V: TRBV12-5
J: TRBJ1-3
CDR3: CASGPKIGGHSGNTIYF

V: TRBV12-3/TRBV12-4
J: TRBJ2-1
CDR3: CASSLDLSNEQFF

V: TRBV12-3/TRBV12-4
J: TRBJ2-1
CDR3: CASSESGTSGRDEQFF

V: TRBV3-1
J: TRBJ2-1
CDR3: CASSQAARPPEQFF

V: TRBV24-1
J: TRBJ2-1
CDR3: CATSDATSGTSYNEQFF

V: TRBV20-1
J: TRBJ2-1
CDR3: CSADYPDSYNEQFF

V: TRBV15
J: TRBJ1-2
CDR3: CATSNGWGANYGYTF

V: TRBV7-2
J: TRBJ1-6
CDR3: CASRGVRAHSPLHF

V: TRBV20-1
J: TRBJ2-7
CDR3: CSAKKADNYEQYF